This T cell receptor (beta chain) was identified during a study of Ad26.COV2.S vaccination and SARS-CoV-2 variants (dated by TCRdb to about 2021). Concerning the study at large: The specificity and breadth of SARS-CoV-2-reactive T cell receptors after Ad26.COV2.S vaccination were assessed by TCRbeta repertoire sequencing. The TCR-sequenced set comprised approximately 30 samples: some 20 Ad26.COV2.S vaccine recipients, 5 placebo recipients and 8 SARS-CoV-2 convalescent individuals.

General study outcomes and caveats: Comparable non-spike TCR breadth was observed between vaccine and placebo recipients, consistent with only spike being contained in the vaccine. Substantial breadth of spike-specific CD8+ and CD4+ T cell responses was reported after vaccination. Ad26.COV2.S recipients had higher spike-specific TCR breadth than placebo recipients (P = 0.0014). According to the authors, total T cell responses may have been underestimated by the TCR breadth and depth analyses.

The CDR3 has 12 amino acids, counting the end cysteine and phenylalanine. CDR3 DNA is the only sequence kept; it has 36 bases, read in frame from the first base. Between the V and J ends, shortened by 3 bases and 12 bases respectively, the junction contains 14 bases. This specimen's time point label, interpreted: individuals recovered from natural SARS-CoV-2 infection. The immunoSEQ Assay was the method used to sequence TCRbeta CDR3 regions. After extraction, genomic DNA underwent amplification by bias-controlled multiplex PCR, followed by high-throughput sequencing. Turning to the authors' computational methods: To quantify the absolute abundance of each unique TCRbeta CDR3 region, sequences were collapsed and filtered. Usable DNA was measured by amplifying reference genes present in all nucleated cells, and TCRbeta template counts were normalized to that usable DNA to estimate T cell fraction. Repertoire TCRs were annotated as SARS-CoV-2-specific when V gene, CDR3 amino acid sequence and J gene were exactly matched to a known reactive TCR set. The reference SARS-CoV-2 TCR set came from MIRA and was filtered for enrichment in COVID-19-positive ImmuneCODE repertoires, removing public or cross-reactive TCRs. Using the MIRA antigens, annotated TCRs were further analysed by specific ORF or by position within an ORF. Breadth was defined as annotated unique rearrangements over total unique productive rearrangements; depth was the summed frequency of those rearrangements. Group comparisons of TCR breadth used two-sided Wilcoxon rank-sum tests. The table comes from immuneACCESS by way of TCRdb, which keeps in-frame sequences with V and J called. Part of the clones is missing from these tables; in studies checked, under half for an unresolved V gene and the rest for unknown reasons. V and J calls and clone size are as listed in that table; D and trimming were resolved from the DNA. The table for this sample lists about 350,000 clones; roughly nine tenths of them were counted only once. Of the sample, under 5% is held by the ten largest clones.

This clone has a single count. There is no known antigen for this receptor. Base quality data are lacking; no much larger clone is found one base away. The rearrangement joined TRBV12-3 or TRBV12-4 to TRBJ1-2; no D gene call is confident. The TCR sequence derives from a human donor who had recovered from COVID-19. The sample here was peripheral blood, taken after recovery from COVID-19. The bases read TGTGCCAGCAGTTTTAGGGTGTATCCCCACACCTTC. Its translation is CASSFRVYPHTF.